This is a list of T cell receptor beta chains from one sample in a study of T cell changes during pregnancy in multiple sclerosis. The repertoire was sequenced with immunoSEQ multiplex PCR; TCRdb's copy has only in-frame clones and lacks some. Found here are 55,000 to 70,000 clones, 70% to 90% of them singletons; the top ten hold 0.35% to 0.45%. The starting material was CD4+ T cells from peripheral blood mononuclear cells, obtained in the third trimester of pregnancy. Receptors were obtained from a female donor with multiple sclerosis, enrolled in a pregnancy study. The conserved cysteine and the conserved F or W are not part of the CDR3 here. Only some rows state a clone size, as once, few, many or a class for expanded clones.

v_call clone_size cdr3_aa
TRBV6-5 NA ASSIQGHNSPLH
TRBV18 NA ASSPPGGSGTQY
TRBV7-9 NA ASSVGLAGGWV
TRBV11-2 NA ASSLLSGPPSYNEQF
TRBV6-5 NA ASSYGDSTNSPLH
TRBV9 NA ASSVAPTGGLEKLF
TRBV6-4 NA ASTEGPSTGELF
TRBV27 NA ASSFPGSANEKLF
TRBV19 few ASSIGQGRFAEAF
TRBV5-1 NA ASSSEGAGSLGYT
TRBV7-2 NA ASTPSSSYNEQF
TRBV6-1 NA ASSEVTSGSPTQETQY
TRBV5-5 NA ASSLGGRLTYEQY
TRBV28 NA ASSLSASGVLRLY
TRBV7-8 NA ASRTPGLAFHNEQF
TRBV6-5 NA ASSGTPLAKNIQY
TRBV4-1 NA ASSQEARLTEAF
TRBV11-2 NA ASSLDGGAANTGELF
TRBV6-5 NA ASSYSEALQDTQY
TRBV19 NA ASSTSRDRPYEQY
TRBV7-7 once ASSLGLAGGQETQY
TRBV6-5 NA ASSYVSENTEAF
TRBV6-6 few ASIPQQGTYYGYT
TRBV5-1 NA ASSPGQGNGGYT
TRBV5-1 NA ASALGGLDYGYT
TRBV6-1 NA ASSAQLIDEKLF
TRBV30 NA AWGTGTGETQY
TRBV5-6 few ASSLVEPSNTEAF
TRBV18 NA ASSGTGSNQPQH
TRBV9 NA ASSVTGTGFYEQY
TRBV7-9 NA ASSWVGDRGRKY
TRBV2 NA ASTDRGLNTEAF
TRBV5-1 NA ASSSIPQGQTLNTEAF
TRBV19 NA ASSIKTAGAYEQY
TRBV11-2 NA ASSARDRGSYEQY
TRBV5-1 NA ASRRDGTSTDTQY
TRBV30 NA AGGLAGGLEQY
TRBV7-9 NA ASSLGSSRRGHGYT
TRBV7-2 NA ASRPGQGRAEAF
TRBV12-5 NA ASGLKTGTTRSYEQY
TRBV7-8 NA ASSLFEGQGGTGELF
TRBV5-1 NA ASSLISGYNSPLH
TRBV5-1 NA ASSLGSGNRGLTYEQY
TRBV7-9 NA ASSLFGDRQKTQY
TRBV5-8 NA ASSLQPNTGELF
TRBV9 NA ASSPLASGRSNTDTQY
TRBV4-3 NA ASRRGSSSTDTQY
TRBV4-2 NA ASSPGDGLGKETQY